What follows are 26 T cell receptor beta chains derived from one specimen sequenced in a study of cytomegalovirus exposure and HLA in healthy donors. The PCR made use of 60 Vbeta and 13 Jbeta primers. Measured with immunoSEQ multiplex PCR; TCRdb has only the in-frame clones, and not every one. The sample shows 200,000 to 300,000 clones, 84% of them seen only once. The sample was PBMCs. The origin of the receptors is a middle-aged woman in good health and CMV-seropositive.

The chain employs TRBV6-1 and TRBJ2-2; tentatively, D is TRBD1 (6 bases). The CDR3 runs to 14 residues. V lost 5 bases to trimming and J lost 6 bases, with 13 bases between them. Per the germline V gene, CDR1 is MNHNS and CDR2 is SASEGT. The CDR3 is CASSRDRLPGELFF. CDR3 in DNA: TGTGCCAGCAGTCGCGACAGGCTGCCCGGGGAGCTGTTTTTT.

The chain carries TRBV15 and TRBJ2-3, with TRBD2 matching over 9 bases. CDR3 length: 18 amino acids. Germline lookup yields CDR1 LNHNV and CDR2 YYDKDF (reference sequence). V lost 0 bases, J lost 3 bases, and 10 bases stayed unmatched. The CDR3 sequence: CATSRDPRASGTTDTQYF. CDR3 nucleotide sequence: TGTGCCACCAGCAGAGATCCTAGGGCTAGCGGGACTACAGATACGCAGTATTTT.

The chain joins TRBV19 to TRBJ1-1; 7 nucleotides align to TRBD1. The germline CDR1 and CDR2 sequences are LNHDA and SQIVND (reference sequence). J lost 4 bases, V lost 6 bases, and 11 bases had no gene match. This CDR3 comprises 15 residues. The CDR3 loop is CASRDRQGRGTEAFF. CDR3 sequence (DNA): TGTGCCAGTAGGGACCGACAGGGAAGAGGCACTGAAGCTTTCTTT.

V gene TRBV19 combines with J gene TRBJ2-7; maybe TRBD2 (6 bases). The CDR3 spans 14 residues. The germline V gene encodes CDR1 LNHDA and CDR2 SQIVND (reference sequence). V was trimmed by 4 bases and J by 0 bases, leaving 10 bases between them. CDR3 sequence: CASSKEEGSYEQYF. The CDR3, as DNA: TGTGCCAGTAGTAAAGAGGAGGGCTCCTACGAGCAGTACTTC.

The J gene is TRBJ1-3, the V gene TRBV5-1; no firm D call. CDR1 is SGHRS, CDR2 YFSETQ, per germline. V lost 0 bases and J lost 1, with 11 bases in between. The CDR3 is made up of 16 amino acids. CDR3 protein: CASSLALGGSGNTIYF. Here the CDR3 DNA reads TGCGCCAGCAGCTTGGCCCTCGGAGGGTCTGGAAACACCATATATTTT.

The V gene is TRBV6-6, the J gene TRBJ2-3; D call uncertain. V lost 5 bases to trimming and J lost 4 bases, with 7 bases between them. Germline V gene lookup returns CDR1 MNHNY and CDR2 SVGAGI (reference sequence). The CDR3 contains 12 residues. In nucleotides, the CDR3 is TGTGCCAGCAGTCCGGCGGCAGATACGCAGTATTTT. Amino acid sequence: CASSPAADTQYF.

J is TRBJ1-5 and V is TRBV27; D possibly corresponds to TRBD1 (6 bases). The CDR3 is 15 residues long. The V and J ends lost 5 bases and 2 bases respectively, with 13 bases between them. CDR1 is MNHEY, CDR2 SMNVEV, per germline (reference sequence). The CDR3 loop is CASSPQGNGNQPQHF. The CDR3 nucleotides are TGTGCCAGCAGTCCACAGGGTAATGGCAATCAGCCCCAGCATTTT.

This rearrangement joins TRBV9 to TRBJ2-3, with 15 bases matching TRBD2. This CDR3 is built from 15 residues. Germline values: CDR1 SGDLS, CDR2 YYNGEE. Unmatched junction bases numbered 1, after V lost 3 bases and J lost 5 bases. This CDR3 is CASSGTSGRGDTQYF. The DNA of the CDR3 is TGTGCCAGCAGCGGGACTAGCGGGAGGGGAGATACGCAGTATTTT.

The V call is TRBV19, the J call TRBJ2-7, with TRBD2 matching over 8 bases. V dropped 5 bases and J dropped 0; count of bases not matched to a gene: 12. Per the germline V gene, CDR1 is LNHDA and CDR2 is SQIVND (reference sequence). The CDR3 is 17 residues long. CDR3 region: CASSAILGLASSYEQYF. CDR3 coding DNA: TGTGCCAGTAGTGCGATCCTTGGACTAGCCTCCTCCTACGAGCAGTACTTC.

The table lists this clone with a few counts. For the CDR3, the DNA is TGTGCCAGCAGTGAAGTTCAGGGTCTGAACACTGAAGCTTTCTTT. It codes for CASSEVQGLNTEAFF. The rearrangement joins TRBV25-1 to TRBJ1-1, with a weak D call TRBD1 (5 bases). Trimming stripped 2 bases from V and 0 bases from J, with 10 bases between. Germline-derived CDR1 and CDR2 are MGHDK and SYGVNS. The CDR3 consists of 15 residues.

This clone was detected once. The CDR3 is CASSRRSSNEQFF. The CDR3 coding sequence is TGTGCCTCTAGCCGACGATCCAGCAATGAGCAGTTCTTC. The chain joins TRBV28 to TRBJ2-1; possibly TRBD2 for D (5 bases). V was trimmed by 11 bases and J by 6 bases, leaving 17 bases between them. Germline V gene sequence: CDR1 MDHEN, CDR2 SYDVKM. CDR3 length: 13 amino acids.

The chain has TRBV30 and TRBJ2-7; 9 bases agree with TRBD2. From germline, CDR1 is GTSNPN and CDR2 SVGIG (reference sequence). V lost 3 bases to trimming and J lost 6 bases; unmatched junction nucleotides: 9. The CDR3 runs to 14 residues. The CDR3 DNA reads TGTGCCTGGAGATTGTCCGGGACTAGCCGCGAGCAGTACTTC. This gives the protein CAWRLSGTSREQYF.

The V and J genes are TRBV7-2 and TRBJ2-7, with 8 bases that match TRBD2. Germline CDR1 SGHTA, CDR2 FQGNSA. Losses at the gene ends were 7 bases for V and 1 base for J; bases not matched to a gene: 12. This CDR3 contains 16 residues. The CDR3 sequence is CASTLSAGGRSYEQYF. For the CDR3, the DNA is TGTGCCAGCACCCTAAGCGCGGGGGGAAGGTCCTACGAGCAGTACTTC. Using reference TRBV7-2 and TRBJ2-7 for the parts outside the CDR3, the full variable domain is GAGVSQSPSNKVTEKGKDVELRCDPISGHTALYWYRQSLGQGLEFLIYFQGNSAPDKSGLPSDRFSAERTGGSVSTLTIQRTQQEDSAVYLCASTLSAGGRSYEQYFGPGTRLTVT.

The chain couples TRBV28 to TRBJ2-3; the D is unclear. V lost 7 bases and J 0 bases, leaving 5 bases between the germline ends. Germline CDR1 MDHEN, CDR2 SYDVKM. This CDR3 comprises 12 residues. The CDR3 here is CASTMSTDTQYF. CDR3 DNA: TGTGCCAGCACTATGAGCACAGATACGCAGTATTTT.

This sequence joins TRBV2 and TRBJ2-1, with 9 bases aligning to TRBD1. V lost 8 bases and J lost 8; bases outside the gene matches: 7. CDR1 and CDR2 from the germline V gene are SNHLY and FYNNEI. This CDR3 has 13 amino acids. DNA for the CDR3: TGTGCCAGCGGGTTAACAGGGGGCTATGAGCAGTTCTTC. The encoded protein is CASGLTGGYEQFF.

The chain combines TRBV10-3 with TRBJ2-1, with 11 bases identical to TRBD2. CDR1 and CDR2 (germline): ENHRY, SYGVKD. This CDR3 has 17 residues. With V trimmed by 3 bases and J by 6 bases, 10 bases remained unmatched. CDR3 sequence (DNA): TGTGCCATCAGTGATAGCGGGAGGGCCGGGGGCCTCAATGAGCAGTTCTTC. It yields the protein CAISDSGRAGGLNEQFF.

This sequence joins TRBV4-3 and TRBJ1-4, with TRBD1 matching over 7 bases. Germline loops: CDR1 LGHNA, CDR2 YSLEER. After removal of 2 bases from V and 6 bases from J, the junction contained 9 bases not matched to a gene. The CDR3 consists of 16 residues. The CDR3 is CASSQWRGRGDEKLFF. CDR3 nucleotide sequence: TGCGCCAGCAGCCAATGGCGGGGCAGGGGGGATGAAAAACTGTTTTTT.

The chain recombines TRBV6-6 with TRBJ1-1; D unclear. The germline V gene has CDR1 MNHNY and CDR2 SVGAGI (reference sequence). CDR3 length: 11 amino acids. Trimming removed 7 bases at V and 2 bases at J, with 5 bases between. Written as DNA, the CDR3 is TGTGCCAGCATTATAAACACTGAAGCTTTCTTT. It is translated as CASIINTEAFF.

V is TRBV27 and J is TRBJ2-1; TRBD2 aligns across 14 bases. J was trimmed by 3 bases and V by 3 bases; bases with no gene match: 4. From germline, CDR1 is MNHEY and CDR2 SMNVEV (reference sequence). The CDR3 loop spans 17 amino acids. DNA of the CDR3: TGTGCCAGCAGTTTCGGGACTAGCGGGAGCATCTACAATGAGCAGTTCTTC. This codes for CASSFGTSGSIYNEQFF.

The V call is TRBV5-1, the J call TRBJ2-2; D perhaps matches TRBD1 (6 bases). Between the trimmed V and J ends, which lost 0 bases and 0 bases, there was a span of 12 bases. Germline V gene sequence: CDR1 SGHRS, CDR2 YFSETQ. The CDR3 length is 17 residues. For the CDR3, the DNA is TGCGCCAGCAGCTTGGGTCAGGGGTTGGCGAACACCGGGGAGCTGTTTTTT. Amino acids: CASSLGQGLANTGELFF.

This chain links TRBV28 with TRBJ1-3; TRBD1 matches 12 bases. The CDR3 runs 16 residues. Germline V lookup: CDR1 MDHEN, CDR2 SYDVKM. V gave up 6 bases and J gave up 12 bases; unmatched junction bases: 15. CDR3 coding DNA: TGTGCCAGCAGCCGAATTACGGGGACAGGGGGCCAGGGCATATATTTT. As protein: CASSRITGTGGQGIYF.

V is TRBV6-1 and J is TRBJ1-5, with D unresolved. This CDR3 has 11 residues. The germline gives CDR1 MNHNS, CDR2 SASEGT. Trimming removed 4 bases at V and 8 bases at J, with 6 bases between. In nucleotides, the CDR3 is TGTGCCAGCAGTGCGGTGGAGCCCCAGCATTTT. Translation gives CASSAVEPQHF.

The chain combines TRBV10-2 with TRBJ1-6, with 8 bases identical to TRBD1. CDR3 length: 13 residues. Germline V gene lookup returns CDR1 WSHSY and CDR2 SAAADI. V lost 6 bases and J lost 8; bases outside the gene matches: 3. The CDR3 region has the DNA TGCGCCAGCAGGGACAGGGTCGATTCACCCCTCCACTTT. Amino acid sequence: CASRDRVDSPLHF.

V usage is TRBV9 and J usage is TRBJ2-1; D gene ambiguous. Trimming removed 0 bases at V and 0 bases at J, with 7 bases between. Looked up from germline, CDR1 is SGDLS and CDR2 is YYNGEE. This CDR3 is built from 15 residues. The CDR3 region is CASSVGGISYNEQFF. Written as DNA, the CDR3 is TGTGCCAGCAGCGTAGGCGGCATCTCCTACAATGAGCAGTTCTTC.

This chain links TRBV10-3 with TRBJ2-7; the D gene is possibly TRBD2 (6 bases). This CDR3 contains 13 residues. Deletions cut 10 bases from V and 4 bases from J, with 17 bases between. The germline gives CDR1 ENHRY, CDR2 SYGVKD. CDR3 sequence: CATGREQGYEQYF. The DNA of the CDR3 is TGTGCCACCGGTCGGGAGCAGGGTTACGAGCAGTACTTC.

V gene TRBV5-8 combines with J gene TRBJ2-5; D is perhaps TRBD2 (6 bases). This CDR3 region has 16 residues. Trimming stripped 0 bases from V and 4 bases from J, with 16 bases between. The germline V gene encodes CDR1 SGHTS and CDR2 YDEGEE. The DNA of the CDR3 is TGTGCCAGCAGCTTGGTCCCCGGGAGTCGACGAGAGACCCAGTACTTC. This translates into CASSLVPGSRRETQYF.